The 22 T cell receptor beta chains presented below share a single source sample, sequenced in a study of T-cell memory formation after mild COVID-19. TCRdb re-analysed the 5' RACE reads in MiXCR, keeping a single row per CDR3 protein. The sample yields roughly 450,000 distinct CDR3 sequences, about a sixth seen once. The source material was PBMCs or a T cell subset sorted from them (not recorded which). The receptors come from a man between 18 and 35 years old who had mild COVID-19 (a few samples of this study predate the infection). Cell type and time point are not known.

CDR3 sequence (DNA): TGCAGCGTTGCGGCAGGGGCAAACTATGGCTACACCTTC. Translating it yields CSVAAGANYGYTF. V and J are TRBV29-1 and TRBJ1-2, with D possibly TRBD1 on 6 matching bases. This CDR3 is 13 amino acids long. Germline V CDR1 and CDR2: SQVTM, ANQGSEA. Trimming took off 4 bases at V and 2 bases at J, with 11 bases between the two ends.

The V gene is TRBV6-2 or TRBV6-3, the J gene TRBJ2-1, with 8 nucleotides matching TRBD2. Germline trimming cut 2 bases from V and 3 bases from J; bases unmatched to any gene: 21. Germline CDR1 reads MNHEY; CDR2 reads SVGEGT. CDR3 length equals 21 residues. The CDR3 spells CASSYVASGFPNSEDYNEQFF. As DNA, the CDR3 is TGTGCCAGCAGTTACGTGGCTAGCGGGTTTCCGAACTCAGAGGACTACAATGAGCAGTTCTTC.

This clonotype was counted between two and nine times. CDR3 in amino acids: CASTPDRLNQYF. The CDR3 DNA follows: TGTGCCAGCACCCCCGATCGGCTCAACCAGTACTTC. This chain joins TRBV6-5 and TRBJ2-7; no reliable D call. From germline, CDR1 is MNHEY and CDR2 SVGAGI. V gave up 7 bases and J gave up 10 bases, with 17 bases separating them. The CDR3 is 12 amino acids.

The chain joins TRBV27 to TRBJ2-7; D may correspond to TRBD1 or TRBD2 (5 bases each). The V end was cut by 3 bases, the J end by 9 bases, with 15 bases between. Germline assignment: CDR1 MNHEY and CDR2 SMNVEV (reference sequence). This CDR3 contains 13 residues. CDR3: CASSLLGATRQYF. CDR3 bases: TGTGCCAGCAGTTTGCTCGGGGCCACACGGCAGTACTTC.

The chain is built from TRBV2 and TRBJ2-3; 9 nucleotides match TRBD2. V trimming: 5 bases; J trimming: 3 bases; junction bases outside the gene matches: 6. Per the germline V gene, CDR1 is SNHLY and CDR2 is FYNNEI. The CDR3 consists of 15 residues. CDR3 residues: CASSTGSGGTDTQYF. The CDR3 region has the DNA TGTGCCAGCAGTACCGGTAGCGGGGGAACAGATACGCAGTATTTT.

This clonotype was seen ten or more times. V and J are TRBV6-6 and TRBJ2-5; 7 positions agree with TRBD2. The CDR3 totals 16 residues. J was trimmed by 4 bases and V by 0 bases; bases with no gene match: 8. Per germline, CDR1 MNHNY and CDR2 SVGAGI (reference sequence). CDR3 in amino acids: CASSYSYGLVGETQYF. The CDR3, as DNA: TGTGCCAGCAGTTACTCCTACGGACTAGTTGGAGAGACCCAGTACTTC.

With respect to this clonotype: Being one base from a much bigger clone, this may be a read error. As DNA, the CDR3 is TGTGCCAGCGGCAAAGCGGGGGGAACCTACGAGCAGTACGTC. Amino acid sequence: CASGKAGGTYEQYV. This chain connects TRBV21-1 to TRBJ2-7; TRBD1 is the table's D call and was not checked against the DNA. TRBV21-1 is a pseudogene locus. The CDR3 loop spans 14 amino acids.

This clonotype has a handful of counts. The V call is TRBV3-1, the J call TRBJ1-5, with a possible D match to TRBD1 (5 bases). CDR1 and CDR2 (germline): LGHDT, YNNKEL (reference sequence). The germline V and J ends were trimmed by 1 base and 3 bases, with 7 bases remaining between them. This CDR3 has 14 amino acids. CDR3 sequence (DNA): TGTGCCAGCAGCCAAGGGGGGAACAATCAGCCCCAGCATTTT. The encoded protein is CASSQGGNNQPQHF.

This clonotype was recorded a few times. V and J are TRBV7-9 and TRBJ2-7; 11 positions match TRBD2. CDR3 size: 15 residues. V shed 5 bases and J 2 bases; nucleotides not matched to a gene: 5. CDR1 is SEHNR, CDR2 FQNEAQ, per germline (reference sequence). CDR3 bases: TGTGCCAGCAGCACTAGCGGGGGCGACCCCTACGAGCAGTACTTC. Amino acid sequence: CASSTSGGDPYEQYF.

This clonotype was counted many times. This chain connects TRBV24-1 to TRBJ2-1; a possible D gene is TRBD1 (6 bases). V was shortened by 5 bases and J by 6 bases, with 13 bases between the two germline ends. Per germline, CDR1 KGHDR and CDR2 SFDVKD. The CDR3 is made up of 14 amino acids. For the CDR3, the DNA is TGTGCCACCAGTGCGAACAGGGAAATCAATGAGCAGTTCTTC. It yields the protein CATSANREINEQFF.

This clonotype was seen more than once but under ten times. This chain connects TRBV4-1 to TRBJ1-2; D call uncertain. Germline V CDR1 and CDR2: MGHRA, YSYEKL. Trimming took 1 base from V and 4 from J, leaving 16 bases between them. The CDR3 runs 16 residues. This CDR3 is CASSQVKGPGFYGYTF. CDR3 coding DNA: TGCGCCAGCAGCCAAGTGAAAGGGCCGGGCTTCTATGGCTACACCTTC.

This clonotype was counted only a few times. The CDR3 is CASSLGPQNTEAFF. The DNA for the CDR3 is TGTGCCAGCAGTTTGGGACCGCAGAACACTGAAGCTTTCTTT. The chain employs TRBV12-3 or TRBV12-4 and TRBJ1-1; D might be TRBD1 (5 bases). The CDR3 consists of 14 residues. The germline V and J ends were trimmed by 3 bases and 1 base, with 9 bases remaining between them.

This clonotype has more than one count but fewer than ten. The chain joins TRBV18 to TRBJ1-3; D might be TRBD1 (6 bases). This CDR3 region has 14 residues. Trimming removed 0 bases from V and 15 bases from J, with 18 bases in between. In germline, CDR1 is KGHSH, CDR2 LQKENI. CDR3 amino acids: CASSPPAGENSAYF. CDR3 DNA sequence: TGTGCCAGCTCACCACCCGCAGGGGAAAATTCAGCATATTTT.

The chain joins TRBV7-3 to TRBJ1-6, with 7 bases fitting TRBD1. CDR3 length equals 15 residues. Trimming removed 4 bases from V and 8 bases from J; junction bases left unmatched: 8. Germline-derived CDR1 and CDR2 are SGHTA and FQGTGA. CDR3 sequence reads: CASSSSGTAYSPLHF. The CDR3 nucleotides are TGTGCCAGCAGCTCCTCCGGGACAGCGTATTCACCCCTCCACTTT.

This clonotype was seen more than once but under ten times. The rearrangement links TRBV27 to TRBJ2-7, with 9 bases aligning to TRBD2. Trimming removed 10 bases from V and 2 bases from J; junction bases left unmatched: 9. In germline, CDR1 is MNHEY, CDR2 SMNVEV (reference sequence). The CDR3 runs 14 residues. CDR3 protein: CATRRGGPTYEQYF. In nucleotides, the CDR3 is TGTGCCACGAGGCGGGGGGGCCCCACCTACGAGCAGTACTTC.

This clonotype has only one observation. V and J are TRBV5-6 and TRBJ2-3; weak D call: TRBD1 (6 bases). CDR1 and CDR2 (germline): SGHDT, YYEEEE. V lost 4 bases, J lost 5 bases, and 11 bases lay in between. The CDR3 sequence is 13 residues long. For the CDR3, the DNA is TGTGCCAGCAGCAGGCCCAGGGGAGATACGCAGTATTTT. Translated: CASSRPRGDTQYF.

This clonotype was seen ten or more times. This sequence joins TRBV7-9 and TRBJ2-3; D is unresolved. The CDR3 is 15 amino acids. CDR1 and CDR2 from the germline V gene are SEHNR and FQNEAQ (reference sequence). The germline V and J ends were trimmed by 3 bases and 2 bases, with 12 bases remaining between them. The CDR3 spells CASSFLLSDTDTQYF. In DNA, the CDR3 is TGTGCCAGCAGCTTTTTGCTTTCTGACACAGATACGCAGTATTTT.

V usage is TRBV29-1 and J usage is TRBJ2-7; possibly TRBD1 or TRBD2 for D (5 bases each). The germline V and J ends were trimmed by 2 bases and 2 bases, with 10 bases remaining between them. CDR3 length: 13 amino acids. The germline V gene encodes CDR1 SQVTM and CDR2 ANQGSEA. In DNA form, the CDR3 reads TGCAGCGTTGAACTCGGGACCCCCTACGAGCAGTACTTC. It encodes CSVELGTPYEQYF.

The sample holds a few counts of this clonotype. The V call is TRBV7-9, the J call TRBJ2-5, with 16 bases that match TRBD2. V was pared by 5 bases and J by 1 base, with 4 bases of the junction left unmatched. Germline V gene data show CDR1 as SEHNR and CDR2 as FQNEAQ (reference sequence). This CDR3 region has 17 residues. Here the CDR3 reads CASSEGLAGGIQETQYF. CDR3 coding DNA: TGTGCCAGCAGCGAGGGACTAGCGGGGGGGATCCAAGAGACCCAGTACTTC. Full variable domain (missing parts from reference TRBV7-9 and TRBJ2-5): DTGVSQNPRHKITKRGQNVTFRCDPISEHNRLYWYRQTLGQGPEFLTYFQNEAQLEKSRLLSDRFSAERPKGSFSTLEIQRTEQGDSAMYLCASSEGLAGGIQETQYFGPGTRLLVL.

This clonotype was counted between two and nine times. As DNA, the CDR3 is TGTGCCAGCAGCCTGGTCGACAGGGAGCGTGGCTACACCTTC. Amino acid sequence: CASSLVDRERGYTF. The genes are TRBV7-9 and TRBJ1-2; 7 bases agree with TRBD1. The CDR3 is 14 amino acids. Germline V gene lookup returns CDR1 SEHNR and CDR2 FQNEAQ (reference sequence). V was pared by 5 bases and J by 7 bases, with 10 bases of the junction left unmatched.

This chain connects TRBV4-1 to TRBJ1-5; D not certain. Germline V gene data show CDR1 as MGHRA and CDR2 as YSYEKL. V lost 0 bases to trimming and J lost 5 bases, with 14 bases between them. The CDR3 is 16 residues long. This chain's CDR3 is CASSQDRRPADQPQHF. In DNA, the CDR3 is TGCGCCAGCAGCCAAGACCGACGGCCCGCCGATCAGCCCCAGCATTTT.

The J gene is TRBJ2-1, the V gene TRBV7-3; 12 nucleotides match TRBD2. Germline V lookup: CDR1 SGHTA, CDR2 FQGTGA. The CDR3 has 19 amino acids. Trimming cost V 5 bases and J 0 bases; bases outside gene matches: 11. CDR3 sequence: CASSRRTSGAVSSYNEQFF. In nucleotides, the CDR3 is TGTGCCAGCAGCAGACGGACTAGCGGGGCCGTTAGCTCCTACAATGAGCAGTTCTTC.